One and the same sample provided the 30 T cell receptor beta chains below, sequenced in a study of cytomegalovirus exposure and HLA in healthy donors. PCR amplification relied on 60 Vbeta primers (plus 13 Jbeta primers). Some clones are missing from TCRdb's copy, which holds only in-frame ones; the method was immunoSEQ multiplex PCR. The table records over 150,000 clones, approximately 80% of them present only once. Sequencing used PBMCs. The receptors derive from a woman between 40 and 55 years old in good health and CMV-seropositive.

The rearrangement joins TRBV27 to TRBJ1-5; 8 nucleotides match TRBD1. Germline V gives CDR1 MNHEY, CDR2 SMNVEV (reference sequence). The CDR3 is 14 residues long. Trimming took 3 bases from V and 7 from J; bases not matched to a gene: 5. The CDR3 sequence: CASSLSTGGQPQHF. For the CDR3, the DNA is TGTGCCAGCAGTTTGAGTACAGGGGGGCAGCCCCAGCATTTT.

The chain employs TRBV19 and TRBJ2-7; D might be TRBD1 (6 bases). This CDR3 is 12 amino acids long. Germline values: CDR1 LNHDA, CDR2 SQIVND (reference sequence). Trimming took 6 bases from V and 11 from J, leaving 17 bases between them. The CDR3 spells CASSFGQTHKYF. CDR3 nucleotide sequence: TGTGCCAGTAGCTTTGGACAGACTCACAAGTACTTC.

This rearrangement joins TRBV7-2 to TRBJ2-1; 9 nucleotides agree with TRBD2. This CDR3 is 16 amino acids long. Trimming took 2 bases from V and 9 from J; bases not matched to a gene: 11. In germline, CDR1 is SGHTA, CDR2 FQGNSA. The DNA for the CDR3 is TGTGCCAGCAGCTTATTTAAGGGACTAGCATTAAGTGAGCAGTTCTTC. Translation gives CASSLFKGLALSEQFF.

The chain links TRBV6-1 to TRBJ2-7; possible D gene TRBD1, 5 bases. This CDR3 region has 14 residues. CDR1 and CDR2 from the germline V gene are MNHNS and SASEGT. With 6 bases removed from V and 2 bases from J, the gap between germline ends came to 14 bases. The CDR3 nucleotides read TGTGCCAGCAGGGATTGGGGCCGGGCCTACGAGCAGTACTTC. Translated: CASRDWGRAYEQYF.

In its sample, this clone was seen a few times. The CDR3 DNA follows: TGTGCCAGTAGTCAAGCGGGAGGTTTTTACGAGCAGTACTTC. It yields the protein CASSQAGGFYEQYF. The rearrangement links TRBV19 to TRBJ2-7; 9 bases line up with TRBD2. V shed 5 bases, J shed 4 bases, and the junction held 6 bases outside the gene matches. The germline gives CDR1 LNHDA, CDR2 SQIVND (reference sequence). CDR3 size: 14 residues.

The gene calls are TRBV10-3 and TRBJ2-1, with a weak D call TRBD2 (7 bases). V shed 0 bases and J shed 9 bases, with 21 bases lying between them. Germline V lookup: CDR1 ENHRY, CDR2 SYGVKD. This CDR3 is 17 amino acids long. This CDR3 is CAISESDWAGARVEQFF. CDR3 coding DNA: TGTGCCATCAGTGAGTCGGATTGGGCGGGGGCGAGGGTTGAGCAGTTCTTC.

The J gene is TRBJ1-2, the V gene TRBV7-9, with D perhaps TRBD1 (5 bases). This CDR3 has 15 amino acids. The germline V gene encodes CDR1 SEHNR and CDR2 FQNEAQ (reference sequence). The ends were cut back, 5 bases at V and 0 bases at J, with 13 bases in the middle. CDR3 region: CASSPPKGTNYGYTF. In DNA form, the CDR3 reads TGTGCCAGCAGCCCCCCGAAGGGGACTAACTATGGCTACACCTTC.

V and J are TRBV13 and TRBJ1-1; D gene ambiguous. Germline V gene data show CDR1 as PRHDT and CDR2 as FYEKMQ (reference sequence). The CDR3 spans 12 residues. V lost 4 bases and J lost 5, with 8 bases in between. Written as DNA, the CDR3 is TGTGCCAGCAGCTCGGGGATGACTGAAGCTTTCTTT. Translating gives CASSSGMTEAFF. The complete variable domain, with remaining parts taken from reference TRBV13 and TRBJ1-1, reads AAGVIQSPRHLIKEKRETATLKCYPIPRHDTVYWYQQGPGQDPQFLISFYEKMQSDKGSIPDRFSAQQFSDYHSELNMSSLELGDSALYFCASSSGMTEAFFGQGTRLTVV.

The V gene is TRBV19, the J gene TRBJ1-3, with a weak D call TRBD1 (6 bases). V was pared by 9 bases and J by 0 bases, with 12 bases between. This CDR3 spans 14 amino acids. Germline V CDR1 and CDR2: LNHDA, SQIVND (reference sequence). The CDR3 sequence is CASTQGHSGNTIYF. The CDR3, as DNA: TGTGCCAGCACACAGGGCCACTCTGGAAACACCATATATTTT.

This chain joins TRBV19 and TRBJ1-4; maybe TRBD1 (5 bases). The CDR3 consists of 15 residues. Trimming cost V 7 bases and J 5 bases, with 17 bases left between them. Germline CDR1 is LNHDA and CDR2 is SQIVND (reference sequence). The CDR3 is CASTPAQAGNEKLFF. CDR3 bases: TGTGCCAGTACCCCGGCACAGGCTGGGAATGAAAAACTGTTTTTT.

The V gene is TRBV5-8, the J gene TRBJ1-5; possibly TRBD1 for D (5 bases). The germline CDR1 and CDR2 sequences are SGHTS and YDEGEE. Trimming removed 5 bases from V and 10 bases from J, with 13 bases in between. The length of the CDR3 is 12 residues. The DNA of the CDR3 is TGTGCCAGCAGACCTACAGGCCGCCCCCAGCATTTT. This gives the protein CASRPTGRPQHF.

This clone was seen more than once but under ten times. The V call is TRBV5-5, the J call TRBJ1-1, with D possibly TRBD1 on 5 matching bases. This CDR3 is built from 15 residues. Looked up from germline, CDR1 is SGHKS and CDR2 is YYEKEE (reference sequence). V lost 5 bases to trimming and J lost 4 bases, with 18 bases between them. The CDR3 region is CASRSNRSLFTEAFF. In DNA form, the CDR3 reads TGTGCCAGCAGGTCCAACAGGTCCCTTTTCACTGAAGCTTTCTTT.

The chain couples TRBV18 to TRBJ1-1; TRBD1 is a possible D gene (5 bases). CDR1 and CDR2 from the germline V gene are KGHSH and LQKENI. This CDR3 has 15 amino acids. Trimming left V 4 bases short and J 0 bases short, with 12 bases between. The CDR3 here is CASSQMQGLNTEAFF. The CDR3 nucleotides are TGTGCCAGCTCACAAATGCAGGGCCTGAACACTGAAGCTTTCTTT.

This chain uses TRBV25-1 with TRBJ1-1; tentative D call: TRBD1 (5 bases). Germline CDR1 MGHDK, CDR2 SYGVNS. The CDR3 loop spans 12 amino acids. V was cut by 2 bases and J by 5 bases, with 6 bases left in between. CDR3 nucleotide sequence: TGTGCCAGCAGTGAAAGGGGAACTGAAGCTTTCTTT. It translates to CASSERGTEAFF.

In its sample, this clone was seen a few times. This chain uses TRBV11-2 with TRBJ2-7; 7 bases agree with TRBD2. CDR3 length equals 14 residues. Germline assignment: CDR1 SGHAT and CDR2 FQNNGV. Losses at the gene ends were 1 base for V and 7 bases for J; bases not matched to a gene: 7. The CDR3 DNA is TGTGCCAGCAGCTTAGTGGGGGGGGTGCGGGAGCAGTACTTC. As protein: CASSLVGGVREQYF.

The chain recombines TRBV14 with TRBJ2-1; D gene ambiguous. V lost 3 bases to trimming and J lost 7 bases, with 13 bases between them. Per germline, CDR1 SGHDN and CDR2 FVKESK. This CDR3 comprises 14 residues. DNA for the CDR3: TGTGCCAGCAGCCATATTGAGCTGAGAAATGAGCAGTTCTTC. This gives the protein CASSHIELRNEQFF.

The chain employs TRBV7-9 and TRBJ2-3; D is perhaps TRBD1 (5 bases). V lost 3 bases and J 11 bases, leaving 18 bases between the germline ends. The CDR3 length is 14 residues. Germline CDR1 and CDR2: SEHNR and FQNEAQ (reference sequence). CDR3 region: CASSFGIPHTGQYF. CDR3 coding DNA: TGTGCCAGCAGCTTTGGCATCCCCCACACAGGGCAGTATTTT.

V usage is TRBV11-2 and J usage is TRBJ2-3; D ambiguous. The CDR3 is 16 residues long. With 1 base removed from V and 0 bases from J, the gap between germline ends came to 11 bases. CDR1 is SGHAT and CDR2 is FQNNGV in the germline V gene. CDR3 residues: CASSLGVSPSTDTQYF. DNA for the CDR3: TGTGCCAGCAGCTTAGGCGTCTCCCCTAGCACAGATACGCAGTATTTT.

The V call is TRBV5-6, the J call TRBJ2-7; TRBD2 aligns across 10 bases. The germline CDR1 and CDR2 sequences are SGHDT and YYEEEE. The length of the CDR3 is 16 residues. V was pared by 3 bases and J by 0 bases, with 6 bases of the junction left unmatched. Here the CDR3 DNA reads TGTGCCAGCAGCTACCTTAGCGGGGGGATCTCCTACGAGCAGTACTTC. This codes for CASSYLSGGISYEQYF. Complete variable domain (other parts from reference TRBV5-6 and TRBJ2-7): DAGVTQSPTHLIKTRGQQVTLRCSPKSGHDTVSWYQQALGQGPQFIFQYYEEEERQRGNFPDRFSGHQFPNYSSELNVNALLLGDSALYLCASSYLSGGISYEQYFGPGTRLTVT.

In this sample, this clone turned up once. This chain connects TRBV10-3 to TRBJ2-3; the match to TRBD1 covers 10 bases. V trimming: 8 bases; J trimming: 2 bases; junction bases outside the gene matches: 7. The CDR3 spans 15 residues. Germline lookup yields CDR1 ENHRY and CDR2 SYGVKD. The CDR3 DNA follows: TGTGCCATCGGTACGACAGGGGGCTACACAGATACGCAGTATTTT. This sequence encodes CAIGTTGGYTDTQYF.

The V and J genes are TRBV30 and TRBJ1-3; D gene ambiguous. The CDR3 runs to 14 residues. The germline V and J ends were trimmed by 8 bases and 0 bases, with 14 bases remaining between them. The germline CDR1 and CDR2 sequences are GTSNPN and SVGIG (reference sequence). The CDR3 DNA reads TGTGCCGGGCAGGACTTCTACTCTGGAAACACCATATATTTT. It specifies CAGQDFYSGNTIYF. Full variable domain (rest looked up from reference TRBV30 and TRBJ1-3): SQTIHQWPATLVQPVGSPLSLECTVEGTSNPNLYWYRQAAGRGLQLLFYSVGIGQISSEVPQNLSASRPQDRQFILSSKKLLLSDSGFYLCAGQDFYSGNTIYFGEGSWLTVV.

The chain has TRBV5-4 and TRBJ1-2; 7 bases are shared with TRBD1. V lost 3 bases and J lost 5; bases outside the gene matches: 10. The germline CDR1 and CDR2 sequences are SGHNT and YYREEE (reference sequence). The CDR3 runs to 15 residues. For the CDR3, the DNA is TGTGCCAGCAGCTCCGACAGGGCTCGATGGTATGGCTACACCTTC. It yields the protein CASSSDRARWYGYTF.

The chain combines TRBV19 with TRBJ2-7; weak D call: TRBD1 (5 bases). CDR1 and CDR2 (germline): LNHDA, SQIVND (reference sequence). This CDR3 is 12 amino acids long. The V end lost 5 bases, the J end lost 5 bases, and 10 bases lay between the germline ends. The CDR3 spells CASSRTGDEQYF. The CDR3 DNA reads TGTGCCAGTAGTCGAACAGGAGACGAGCAGTACTTC. The complete variable domain, with remaining parts taken from reference TRBV19 and TRBJ2-7, reads DGGITQSPKYLFRKEGQNVTLSCEQNLNHDAMYWYRQDPGQGLRLIYYSQIVNDFQKGDIAEGYSVSREKKESFPLTVTSAQKNPTAFYLCASSRTGDEQYFGPGTRLTVT.

V and J are TRBV7-9 and TRBJ1-3, with unresolved D. V lost 5 bases and J 8 bases, leaving 16 bases between the germline ends. Germline V gene lookup returns CDR1 SEHNR and CDR2 FQNEAQ (reference sequence). The CDR3 has 14 amino acids. This CDR3 reads CASSGQSSGDTIYF. The DNA of the CDR3 is TGTGCCAGCAGCGGGCAGTCATCCGGGGACACCATATATTTT.

V is TRBV6-5 and J is TRBJ1-3; D not resolved. The V end lost 2 bases, the J end lost 2 bases, and 7 bases lay between the germline ends. There are 14 residues in the CDR3. The germline gives CDR1 MNHEY, CDR2 SVGAGI. CDR3: CASSYGSPGNTIYF. The CDR3 DNA is TGTGCCAGCAGTTACGGTAGTCCTGGAAACACCATATATTTT.

The rearrangement uses TRBV30 and TRBJ1-1; TRBD1 might be the D (5 bases). V gave up 5 bases and J gave up 1 base, with 11 bases separating them. The CDR3 covers 13 residues. CDR1 is GTSNPN, CDR2 SVGIG, per germline (reference sequence). The CDR3 spells CAWGRGTNTEAFF. Here the CDR3 DNA reads TGTGCCTGGGGTCGCGGGACGAACACTGAAGCTTTCTTT.

This sequence joins TRBV19 and TRBJ2-7; 7 nucleotides agree with TRBD1. Germline V gene data show CDR1 as LNHDA and CDR2 as SQIVND (reference sequence). Trimming cost V 3 bases and J 4 bases; bases outside gene matches: 12. The CDR3 loop spans 16 amino acids. For the CDR3, the DNA is TGTGCCAGTAGTATTGAACTCACAGGGGTCGGATACGAGCAGTACTTC. As protein: CASSIELTGVGYEQYF.

The chain has TRBV6-5 and TRBJ1-6, with 7 nucleotides matching TRBD1. Germline-derived CDR1 and CDR2 are MNHEY and SVGAGI. This CDR3 contains 16 residues. Trimming took 0 bases from V and 6 from J; bases not matched to a gene: 5. The chain's CDR3 is CASSYSEGGGNSPLHF. The CDR3 DNA reads TGTGCCAGCAGTTACTCGGAAGGGGGCGGTAATTCACCCCTCCACTTT.

This clone has just one count. The chain is built from TRBV29-1 and TRBJ2-3; D is perhaps TRBD1 (6 bases). This CDR3 contains 14 residues. Looked up from germline, CDR1 is SQVTM and CDR2 is ANQGSEA. Trimming removed 6 bases at V and 3 bases at J, with 16 bases between. Written as DNA, the CDR3 is TGCAGCGTGGTCAGGGGTGTTGGTACAGATACGCAGTATTTT. This translates into CSVVRGVGTDTQYF.

This chain joins TRBV5-6 and TRBJ1-5; D may be TRBD1 (5 bases). Trimming shortened V by 5 bases and J by 0 bases, and 18 bases separated the two germline ends. The CDR3 runs 17 residues. Looked up from germline, CDR1 is SGHDT and CDR2 is YYEEEE. CDR3 in amino acids: CASSSFAGPGSNQPQHF. The CDR3 nucleotides read TGTGCCAGCAGTTCCTTTGCGGGGCCCGGTAGCAATCAGCCCCAGCATTTT.